Sequencing of this T cell receptor beta chain was carried out in a study of T cell responses to AZD1222 COVID-19 vaccine. Second doses were pooled across both intervals (about 4 or about 12 weeks). Study-wide results and limits: Sampled repertoires all dated from after the peak T cell response.

Only in-frame clones appear in the TCRdb table, and some are missing; sequencing was by immunoSEQ multiplex PCR. This sample yields more than 70,000 clones, of which approximately 90% are seen a single time; less than 35% belongs to the top ten. As regards this clone: Its matching antigen is unknown.

The trim removed 5 bases at V and 2 bases at J, leaving 5 bases unmatched. This CDR3 contains 14 residues. Germline CDR1 reads SGHRS; CDR2 reads YFSETQ. The input for sequencing was peripheral blood, taken 28 days after the second AZD1222 dose. The gene calls are TRBV5-1 and TRBJ2-7, with 9 positions matching TRBD2. The origin of this receptor is an adult who received the AZD1222 COVID-19 vaccine. The CDR3 loop reads CASSDSGRAYEQYF. The CDR3 region has the DNA TGCGCCAGCAGTGATAGCGGGAGAGCCTACGAGCAGTACTTC.